The clone carrying this TCR beta chain has a handful of counts. The antigen is undetermined. V lost 6 bases and J lost 5; bases outside the gene matches: 6. The CDR3 sequence is 14 residues long. Germline-derived CDR1 and CDR2 are MNHNS and SASEGT. Template switching with 5'RACE generated the TCR cDNA and added a universal primer site and UMIs. One entry per CDR3 protein results from TCRdb running MiXCR on the 5' RACE reads. The sample consists of 300,000 to 450,000 distinct CDR3 sequences, less than 9.5% of them appearing once. The data were taken from a study of T cells after yellow fever vaccination. As for the study in general: Libraries from low-cell-number fractions were prepared with the SMART-Seq v4 Ultra Low Input RNA kit.

Study results and limitations: In post-booster samples, most primary-vaccination clones reappeared (just under 98% CD4, 88% CD8). Only a minor proportion of clonotypes was detected across both CD4 and CD8 compartments.

The receptor's source is a man younger than 35 who received the YFV17D yellow fever vaccine. V usage is TRBV6-1 and J usage is TRBJ1-1; TRBD1 agrees at 10 bases. This material consisted of PBMCs, taken about 49 days after the first yellow fever vaccination. The CDR3 bases are TGTGCCAGCAGCCAGCGGGACAGGGGAACTGAAGCTTTCTTT. This gives the protein CASSQRDRGTEAFF.